The source of this TCR beta chain is a study of control samples from healthy donors and cancer patients. CDR1 is SGHVS, CDR2 FQNEAQ, per germline. Germline trimming cut 5 bases from V and 7 bases from J; bases unmatched to any gene: 10. This CDR3 region has 14 residues. The protocol was immunoSEQ multiplex PCR, while the TCRdb copy is restricted to in-frame clones and leaves out a portion. The sample lists roughly 49,000 clones, roughly 92% seen once, with around 0.8% in the top ten. Sequencing was performed on PBMCs. The receptor's source is a man younger than 40 with colorectal cancer. This chain connects TRBV7-8 to TRBJ1-2; 7 bases match TRBD1. For the CDR3, the DNA is TGTGCCAGCAGCGCTACTAAGGGGGCGACTGGCTACACCTTC. Residues: CASSATKGATGYTF.